This TCR beta chain derives from a study of regulatory T cells in long-lasting Graves disease. In its sample, this clonotype was seen many times. Its antigen is currently unknown. The junction does not match germline at one end; this may be a read error. Study results and limitations: Patients with persistent disease shared 2,741 public clonotypes, outpacing the roughly 970 shared by new patients.

Time point indicated: newly diagnosed GD, antithyroid drugs for less than 3 months. Generation of the TCR library employed RNA extracted from PBMCs. Through Arm-PCR of CDR3 regions and iRepertoire HTBI primers, TCR beta libraries were built. As handled by the study authors: Samples revealed approximately 60 TRBV and 14 TRBJ segments. TCRdb reprocessed the multiplex PCR reads via MiXCR and lists one record per CDR3 protein. These V and J calls are TCRdb output, not the study's own analysis. The sample records a few hundred thousand distinct CDR3 sequences, over 15% being singletons. This CDR3 is built from 14 residues. Per germline, CDR1 SGHRS and CDR2 YFSETQ. The same sample was also studied in work on T cells in Graves' hyperthyroidism and ophthalmopathy. That work adds: Participants, patients aged 18 to 65, had newly diagnosed hyperthyroidism with a duration under 2 months.

The sequencing used peripheral blood mononuclear cells (PBMCs), collected at new diagnosis, from a patient treated with antithyroid drugs. The sequence was obtained from a woman under 30 with Graves disease. This rearrangement joins TRBV5-1 to TRBJ2-7; a weak D match, TRBD2 (6 bases). CDR3 loop: CASRFWGDSYEQYF. CDR3 nucleotides: TGCGCCAGCCGCTTTTGGGGGGACTCCTACGAGCAGTACTTC.